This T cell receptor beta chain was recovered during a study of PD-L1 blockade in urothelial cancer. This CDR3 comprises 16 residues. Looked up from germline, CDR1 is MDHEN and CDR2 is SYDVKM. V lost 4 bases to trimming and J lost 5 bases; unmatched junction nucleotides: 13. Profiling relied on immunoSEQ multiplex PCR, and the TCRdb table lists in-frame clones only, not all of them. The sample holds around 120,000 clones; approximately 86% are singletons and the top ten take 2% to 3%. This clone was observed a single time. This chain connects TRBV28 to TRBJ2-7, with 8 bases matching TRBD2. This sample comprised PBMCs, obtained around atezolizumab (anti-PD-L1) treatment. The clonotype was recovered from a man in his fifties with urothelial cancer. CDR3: CASSSAGSGRSHEQYF. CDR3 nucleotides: TGTGCCAGCAGTTCCGCGGGGAGCGGGAGATCCCACGAGCAGTACTTC.